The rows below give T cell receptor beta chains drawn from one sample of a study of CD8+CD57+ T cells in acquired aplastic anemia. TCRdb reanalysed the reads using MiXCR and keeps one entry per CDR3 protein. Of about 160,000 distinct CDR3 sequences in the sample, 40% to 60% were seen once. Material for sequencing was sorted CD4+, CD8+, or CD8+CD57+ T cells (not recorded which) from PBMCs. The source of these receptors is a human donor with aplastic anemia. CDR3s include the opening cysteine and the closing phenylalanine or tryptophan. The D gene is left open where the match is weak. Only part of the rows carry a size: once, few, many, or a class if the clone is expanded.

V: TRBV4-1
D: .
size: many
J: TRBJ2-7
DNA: TGCGCCAGCAGCCACGGAACCATCCTAGCGTCTCTTACCTACGAGCAGTACTTC
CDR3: CASSHGTILASLTYEQYF

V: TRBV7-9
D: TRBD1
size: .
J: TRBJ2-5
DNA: TGTGCCGGGAGACAGGGGGGGATAGAGACCCAGTACTTC
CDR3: CAGRQGGIETQYF

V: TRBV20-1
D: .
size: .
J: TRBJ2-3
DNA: TGCAGTGCTAGGGCGCGGCTGGGACCAGATACGCAGTACTTT
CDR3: CSARARLGPDTQYF

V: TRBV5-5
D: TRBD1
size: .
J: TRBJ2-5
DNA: TGTGCCAGCAGCTCCCTCGACAGGGGACGTGTCTGGGAGACCCAGTACTTC
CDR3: CASSSLDRGRVWETQYF

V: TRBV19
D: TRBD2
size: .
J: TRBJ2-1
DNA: TGTGCCAGTAGACCGACTAGCGGGAGGGCCGATGAGCAGTTCTTC
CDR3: CASRPTSGRADEQFF

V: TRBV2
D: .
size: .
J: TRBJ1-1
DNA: TGTGCCAGACAAGGGCAGGGCACTGAAGCTTTCTTT
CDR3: CARQGQGTEAFF

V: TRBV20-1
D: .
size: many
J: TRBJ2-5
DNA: TGCAGTGCTAGAGGGTACCAAGAGACCCAGTACTTC
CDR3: CSARGYQETQYF

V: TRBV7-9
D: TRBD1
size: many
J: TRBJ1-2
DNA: TGTGCCAGCAGCTCCACAGGGGGATCTGACTATGGCTACACCTTC
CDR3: CASSSTGGSDYGYTF

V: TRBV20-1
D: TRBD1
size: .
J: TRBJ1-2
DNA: TGCAGTGTCGGGGACAGGGGGAGGAGAAACTATGGCTACACCTTC
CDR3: CSVGDRGRRNYGYTF

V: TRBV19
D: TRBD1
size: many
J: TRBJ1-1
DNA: TGTGCCAGTAGTTCGCCCCAGGGGGCGACTGAAGCTTTCTTT
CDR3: CASSSPQGATEAFF

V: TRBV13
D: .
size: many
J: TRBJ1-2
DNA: TGTGCCAGCAGCCCCCCCGGGCAGGCCCACTATGGCTACACCTTC
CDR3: CASSPPGQAHYGYTF

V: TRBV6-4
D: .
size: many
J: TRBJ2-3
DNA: TGTGCCAGCAGTGAGGGTGCCACAGATACGCAGTATTTT
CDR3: CASSEGATDTQYF

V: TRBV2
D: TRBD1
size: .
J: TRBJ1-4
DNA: TGTGCCAGCAGTGCTCAGGGGGGGGTTAGAGAAAAACTGTTTTTT
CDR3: CASSAQGGVREKLFF

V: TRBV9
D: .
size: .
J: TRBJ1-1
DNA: TGTGCCAGCAGCGCTAGACCACCTAACACTGAAGCTTTCTTT
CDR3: CASSARPPNTEAFF

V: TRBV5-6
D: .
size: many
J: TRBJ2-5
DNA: TGTGCCAGCAGCTTGGCGGGAGCCCGAGAGACCCAGTACTTC
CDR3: CASSLAGARETQYF

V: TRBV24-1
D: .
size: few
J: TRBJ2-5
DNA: TGTGCCACCAGTCGATTCGGGGAGACCCAGTACTTC
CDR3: CATSRFGETQYF

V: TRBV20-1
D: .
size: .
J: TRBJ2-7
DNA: TGCAGTGCTAGGGGACACATCTACGAGCAGTACTTC
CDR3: CSARGHIYEQYF